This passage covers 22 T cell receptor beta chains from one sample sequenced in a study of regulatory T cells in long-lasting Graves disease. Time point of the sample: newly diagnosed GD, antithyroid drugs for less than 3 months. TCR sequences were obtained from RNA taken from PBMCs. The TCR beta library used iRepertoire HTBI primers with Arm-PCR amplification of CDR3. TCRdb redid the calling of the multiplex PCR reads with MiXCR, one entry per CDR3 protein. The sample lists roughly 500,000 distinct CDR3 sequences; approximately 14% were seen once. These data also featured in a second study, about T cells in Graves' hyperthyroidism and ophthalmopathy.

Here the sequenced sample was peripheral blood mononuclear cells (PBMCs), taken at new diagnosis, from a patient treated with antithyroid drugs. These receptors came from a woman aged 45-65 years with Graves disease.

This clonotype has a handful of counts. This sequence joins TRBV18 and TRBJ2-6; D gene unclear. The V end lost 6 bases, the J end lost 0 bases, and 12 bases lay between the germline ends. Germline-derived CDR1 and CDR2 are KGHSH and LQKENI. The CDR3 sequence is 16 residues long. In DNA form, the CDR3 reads TGTGCCAGCTCCCTAAACCCGAGCTCTGGGGCCAACGTCCTGACTTTC. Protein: CASSLNPSSGANVLTF.

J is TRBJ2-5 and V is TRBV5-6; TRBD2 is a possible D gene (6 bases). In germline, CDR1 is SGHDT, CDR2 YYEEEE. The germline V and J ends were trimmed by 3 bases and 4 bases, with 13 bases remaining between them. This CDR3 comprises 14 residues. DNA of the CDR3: TGTGCCAGCAGCTCAGCCTCGGGACTAGAGACCCAGTACTTC. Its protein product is CASSSASGLETQYF.

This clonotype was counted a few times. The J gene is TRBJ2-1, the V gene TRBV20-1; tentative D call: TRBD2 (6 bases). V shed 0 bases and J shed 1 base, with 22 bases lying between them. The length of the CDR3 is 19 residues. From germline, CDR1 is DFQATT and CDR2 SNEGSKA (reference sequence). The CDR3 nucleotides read TGCAGTGCTAGAGATGCGGGGCCAGCGGGTGGTCAGTCCTACAATGAGCAGTTCTTC. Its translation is CSARDAGPAGGQSYNEQFF.

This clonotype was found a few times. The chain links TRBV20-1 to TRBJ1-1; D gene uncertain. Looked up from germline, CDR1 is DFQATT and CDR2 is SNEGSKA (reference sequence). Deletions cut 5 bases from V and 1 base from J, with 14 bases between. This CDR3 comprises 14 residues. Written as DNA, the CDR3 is TGCAGTGCTTCACCGGGCAGCGCGAACACTGAAGCTTTCTTT. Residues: CSASPGSANTEAFF.

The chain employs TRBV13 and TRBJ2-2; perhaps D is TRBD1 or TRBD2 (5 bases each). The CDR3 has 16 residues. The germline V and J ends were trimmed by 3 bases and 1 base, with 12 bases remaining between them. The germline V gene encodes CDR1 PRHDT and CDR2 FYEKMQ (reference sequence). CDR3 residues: CASSFTGPMNTGELFF. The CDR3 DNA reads TGTGCCAGCAGCTTCACGGGACCAATGAACACCGGGGAGCTGTTTTTT.

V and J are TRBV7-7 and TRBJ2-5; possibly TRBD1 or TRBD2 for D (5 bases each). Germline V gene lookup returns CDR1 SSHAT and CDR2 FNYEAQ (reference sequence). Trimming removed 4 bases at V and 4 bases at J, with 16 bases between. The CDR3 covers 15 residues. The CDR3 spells CASSSGRASIETQYF. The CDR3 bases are TGTGCCAGCAGCTCGGGACGGGCCTCCATAGAGACCCAGTACTTC.

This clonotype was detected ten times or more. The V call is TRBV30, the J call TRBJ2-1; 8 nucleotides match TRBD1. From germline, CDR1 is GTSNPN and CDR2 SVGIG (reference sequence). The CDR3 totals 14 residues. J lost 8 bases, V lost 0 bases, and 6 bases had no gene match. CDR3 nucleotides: TGTGCCTGGAGTGTGGGACAGGTTTTGGATGAGCAGTTCTTC. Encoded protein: CAWSVGQVLDEQFF.

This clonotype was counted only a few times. CDR3 nucleotides: TGCGCCAGCAGTGATCCGGGCATTGTTACCTACGAGCAGTACTTC. Its translation: CASSDPGIVTYEQYF. The rearrangement uses TRBV10-2 and TRBJ2-7; unclear D gene. CDR1 and CDR2 from the germline V gene are WSHSY and SAAADI. This CDR3 has 15 amino acids. With 3 bases removed from V and 2 bases from J, the gap between germline ends came to 14 bases.

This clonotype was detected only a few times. In nucleotides, the CDR3 is TGCGCCAGCAGCCAGCTCAGACTCGTTGTGGGGAATGAGCAGTTCTTC. It specifies CASSQLRLVVGNEQFF. This chain uses TRBV4-1 with TRBJ2-1, with unresolved D. V was pared by 3 bases and J by 7 bases, with 19 bases between. CDR3 length: 16 amino acids. Germline V gene lookup returns CDR1 MGHRA and CDR2 YSYEKL.

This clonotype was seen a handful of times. CDR3 sequence: CASSDRLAGFTPAKDNEQFF. The CDR3 bases are TGTGCCAGCAGCGATCGACTAGCGGGATTTACCCCTGCAAAAGACAATGAGCAGTTCTTC. The chain has TRBV7-2 and TRBJ2-1, with 11 bases that match TRBD2. Trimming removed 5 bases from V and 5 bases from J; junction bases left unmatched: 20. Germline CDR1 reads SGHTA; CDR2 reads FQGNSA. The length of the CDR3 is 20 residues.

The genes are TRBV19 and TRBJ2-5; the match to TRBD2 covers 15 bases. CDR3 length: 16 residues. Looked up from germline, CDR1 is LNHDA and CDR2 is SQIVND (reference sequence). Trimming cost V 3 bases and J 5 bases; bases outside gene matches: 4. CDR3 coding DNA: TGTGCCAGTAGTATCCACGGACTAGCGGGAGGGGAGACCCAGTACTTC. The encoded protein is CASSIHGLAGGETQYF.

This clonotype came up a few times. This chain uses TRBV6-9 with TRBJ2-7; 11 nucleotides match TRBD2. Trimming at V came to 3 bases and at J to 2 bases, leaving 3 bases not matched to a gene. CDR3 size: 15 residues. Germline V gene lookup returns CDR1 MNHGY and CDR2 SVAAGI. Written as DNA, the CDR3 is TGTGCCAGCAGTTACGGGACTAGCGGCACCTACGAGCAGTACTTC. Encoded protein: CASSYGTSGTYEQYF.

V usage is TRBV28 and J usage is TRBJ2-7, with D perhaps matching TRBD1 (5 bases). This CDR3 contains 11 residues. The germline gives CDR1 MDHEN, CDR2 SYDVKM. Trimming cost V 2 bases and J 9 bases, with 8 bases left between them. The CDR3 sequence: CASSLQTAQYF. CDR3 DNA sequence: TGTGCCAGCAGTTTACAGACAGCGCAGTACTTC.

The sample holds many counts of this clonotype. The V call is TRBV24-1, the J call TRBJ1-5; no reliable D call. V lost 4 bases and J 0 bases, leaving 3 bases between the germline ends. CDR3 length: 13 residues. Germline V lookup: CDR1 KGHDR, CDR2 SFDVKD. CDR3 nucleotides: TGTGCCACCAGTGAATATAGCAATCAGCCCCAGCATTTT. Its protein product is CATSEYSNQPQHF.

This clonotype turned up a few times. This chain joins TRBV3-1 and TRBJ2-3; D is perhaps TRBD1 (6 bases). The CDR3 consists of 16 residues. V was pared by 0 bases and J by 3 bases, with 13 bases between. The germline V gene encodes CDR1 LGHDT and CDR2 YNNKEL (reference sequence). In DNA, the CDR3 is TGTGCCAGCAGCCAAGATCCGGGACACATGACAGATACGCAGTATTTT. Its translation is CASSQDPGHMTDTQYF.

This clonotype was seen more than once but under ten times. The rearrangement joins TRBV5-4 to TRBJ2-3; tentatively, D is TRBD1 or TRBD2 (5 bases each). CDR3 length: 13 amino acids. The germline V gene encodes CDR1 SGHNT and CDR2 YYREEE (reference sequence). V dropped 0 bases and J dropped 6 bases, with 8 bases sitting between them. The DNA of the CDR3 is TGTGCCAGCAGCTTGGGTGAGGGGGATACGCAGTATTTT. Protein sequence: CASSLGEGDTQYF.

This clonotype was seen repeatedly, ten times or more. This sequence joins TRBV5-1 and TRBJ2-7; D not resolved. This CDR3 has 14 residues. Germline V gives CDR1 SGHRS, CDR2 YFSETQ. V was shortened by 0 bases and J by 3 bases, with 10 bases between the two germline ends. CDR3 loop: CASSLDGPGYEQYF. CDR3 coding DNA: TGCGCCAGCAGCTTGGACGGACCAGGCTACGAGCAGTACTTC.

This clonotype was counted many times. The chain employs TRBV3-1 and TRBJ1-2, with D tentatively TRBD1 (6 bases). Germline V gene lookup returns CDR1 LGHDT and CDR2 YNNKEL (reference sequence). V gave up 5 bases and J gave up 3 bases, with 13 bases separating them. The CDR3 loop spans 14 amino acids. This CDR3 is CASSGRDTDYGYTF. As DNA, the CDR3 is TGTGCCAGCAGCGGCCGGGACACGGACTATGGCTACACCTTC.

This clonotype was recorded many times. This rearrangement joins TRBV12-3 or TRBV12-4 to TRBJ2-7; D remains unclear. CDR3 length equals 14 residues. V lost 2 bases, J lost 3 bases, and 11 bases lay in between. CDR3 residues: CASSLRHLDYEQYF. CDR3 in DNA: TGTGCCAGCAGTTTACGACACTTAGACTACGAGCAGTACTTC.

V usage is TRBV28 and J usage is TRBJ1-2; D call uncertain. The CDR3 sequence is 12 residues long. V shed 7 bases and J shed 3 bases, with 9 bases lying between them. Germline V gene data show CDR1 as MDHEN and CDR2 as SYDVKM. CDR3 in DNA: TGTGCCAGCACCACCACAGACTATGGCTACACCTTC. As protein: CASTTTDYGYTF.

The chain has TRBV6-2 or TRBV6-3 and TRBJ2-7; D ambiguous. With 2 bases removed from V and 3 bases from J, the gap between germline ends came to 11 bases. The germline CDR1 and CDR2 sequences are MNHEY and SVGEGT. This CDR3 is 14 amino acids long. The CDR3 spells CASSYLSVYYEQYF. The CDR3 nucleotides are TGTGCCAGCAGTTACCTCAGCGTATACTACGAGCAGTACTTC.

In nucleotides, the CDR3 is TGTGCCAGCAGCTTAACTGCGGGGGAGCAGTTCTTC. It translates to CASSLTAGEQFF. V is TRBV7-3 and J is TRBJ2-1, with D perhaps matching TRBD2 (6 bases). CDR1 and CDR2 from the germline V gene are SGHTA and FQGTGA. Trimming took off 0 bases at V and 10 bases at J, with 7 bases between the two ends. This CDR3 is built from 12 residues.